This T cell receptor beta chain was sequenced in a study of T cell responses to AZD1222 COVID-19 vaccine. Study observations and caveats: Spike-wide coverage was observed for vaccine-associated CD4 TCRs, with dominant responses at 160-218 and 743-854. Among spike-specific TCRs, nearly half reportedly target unmutated variant regions.

CDR3 length: 15 residues. Trimming left V 6 bases short and J 0 bases short, with 18 bases between. CDR1 SQVTM and CDR2 ANQGSEA come from the germline V gene. Clones were read by immunoSEQ multiplex PCR, and TCRdb kept only the in-frame ones, dropping some. In the table there are about 60,000 clones, 70% to 85% of which are singletons. As for this clone: Its antigen is still unknown.

V is TRBV29-1 and J is TRBJ2-7, with D possibly called TRBD1 or TRBD2 (5 bases each). Material: peripheral blood, obtained on day 0 of AZD1222 vaccination. This receptor was identified in an adult in good health. The CDR3 DNA sequence: TGCAGCGTCTCTGGGGGACGAAAAAACTCCTACGAGCAGTACTTC. As protein: CSVSGGRKNSYEQYF.